This entry lists 30 T cell receptor beta chains sequenced from one sample in a study of radiation and T cells in renal cell carcinoma. Clones were sequenced by immunoSEQ multiplex PCR, and TCRdb holds only the in-frame ones, with some missing. The sample lists roughly 100,000 clones, 65% to 90% occurring once. Time point given: baseline pretreatment blood. Sample treatment: 15 Gy SBRT to primary tumor, nephrectomy 4 weeks later. The source material was blood, sampled from a patient whose treatment included radiotherapy and nephrectomy. Receptors were obtained from a man aged 50 or older with renal cell carcinoma.

The chain links TRBV10-1 to TRBJ2-5, with D possibly called TRBD1 or TRBD2 (6 bases each). CDR3 length: 15 amino acids. The germline gives CDR1 WNHNN, CDR2 SYGVQD (reference sequence). Trimming shortened V by 6 bases and J by 1 base, and 15 bases separated the two germline ends. CDR3 amino acids: CASSPPGAAQETQYF. DNA of the CDR3: TGCGCCAGCAGCCCCCCGGGGGCAGCCCAAGAGACCCAGTACTTC.

The rearrangement uses TRBV5-1 and TRBJ1-1; weak D call: TRBD1 (6 bases). The V and J ends lost 4 bases and 2 bases respectively, with 12 bases between them. Per germline, CDR1 SGHRS and CDR2 YFSETQ. The CDR3 length is 14 residues. The CDR3 DNA reads TGCGCCAGCAGCGGGGGGGCAGGAAACACTGAAGCTTTCTTT. As protein: CASSGGAGNTEAFF. The whole variable domain, filled in from reference TRBV5-1 and TRBJ1-1, reads KAGVTQTPRYLIKTRGQQVTLSCSPISGHRSVSWYQQTPGQGLQFLFEYFSETQRNKGNFPGRFSGRQFSNSRSEMNVSTLELGDSALYLCASSGGAGNTEAFFGQGTRLTVV.

The CDR3 protein is CASSLALGQHYGYTF. The CDR3 DNA reads TGCGCCAGCAGCTTGGCTCTTGGGCAGCACTATGGCTACACCTTC. The chain uses TRBV5-1 and TRBJ1-2; D unclear. The germline V gene has CDR1 SGHRS and CDR2 YFSETQ. The CDR3 sequence is 15 residues long. The V end was cut by 0 bases, the J end by 3 bases, with 12 bases between.

CDR3 sequence (DNA): TGTGCCAGTAGTATAGTTAAGGGGTACCAAGAGACCCAGTACTTC. It is translated as CASSIVKGYQETQYF. The chain combines TRBV19 with TRBJ2-5; D perhaps matches TRBD1 (5 bases). The germline CDR1 and CDR2 sequences are LNHDA and SQIVND (reference sequence). The ends were cut back, 1 base at V and 0 bases at J, with 9 bases in the middle. The CDR3 loop spans 15 amino acids.

The chain recombines TRBV2 with TRBJ1-3; D may be TRBD1 (6 bases). This CDR3 has 13 amino acids. V was clipped by 8 bases and J by 5 bases, with 13 bases between them. The V gene's germline CDR1 is SNHLY and CDR2 FYNNEI. CDR3 protein: CASGQSSRNTIYF. Here the CDR3 DNA reads TGTGCCAGCGGACAGTCTTCTCGAAACACCATATATTTT.

The V gene is TRBV6-1, the J gene TRBJ2-4; 7 bases are shared with TRBD2. V shed 7 bases and J 8 bases; nucleotides not matched to a gene: 11. Germline V gives CDR1 MNHNS, CDR2 SASEGT. The CDR3 has 14 amino acids. The CDR3 DNA follows: TGTGCCAGCAACGAGCGGGGAATGAAGGACATTCAGTACTTC. Residues: CASNERGMKDIQYF.

This rearrangement joins TRBV4-1 to TRBJ2-2, with 8 bases that match TRBD2. With V trimmed by 1 base and J by 1 base, 2 bases remained unmatched. Germline V lookup: CDR1 MGHRA, CDR2 YSYEKL. This CDR3 comprises 16 residues. The CDR3 DNA reads as TGCGCCAGCAGCCAAGTTGCGGGGGGGAACACCGGGGAGCTGTTTTTT. Translated, it gives CASSQVAGGNTGELFF.

The chain employs TRBV7-9 and TRBJ2-3, with D possibly being TRBD2 (5 bases). Germline CDR1 SEHNR, CDR2 FQNEAQ (reference sequence). This CDR3 has 14 amino acids. Trimming pared 1 base from V and 4 bases from J, leaving 9 bases between. The CDR3 nucleotides read TGTGCCAGCAGCTTAGATACCGGGGCAGATACGCAGTATTTT. Translating gives CASSLDTGADTQYF.

This clone appeared a few times. Other nucleotide sequences from this sample produce the same CDR3. V gene TRBV5-1 combines with J gene TRBJ1-1; D is ambiguous. The CDR3 totals 14 residues. Looked up from germline, CDR1 is SGHRS and CDR2 is YFSETQ. The germline V and J ends were trimmed by 1 base and 5 bases, with 12 bases remaining between them. The CDR3 is CASSLPQGGTEAFF. The CDR3 DNA reads TGCGCCAGCAGCTTGCCACAAGGCGGGACTGAAGCTTTCTTT.

V gene TRBV5-1 combines with J gene TRBJ2-3, with D possibly TRBD1 on 6 matching bases. Trimming stripped 4 bases from V and 3 bases from J, with 18 bases between. This CDR3 is 16 amino acids long. CDR1 is SGHRS, CDR2 YFSETQ, per germline. This chain's CDR3 is CASSLFRQGSTDTQYF. In DNA, the CDR3 is TGCGCCAGCAGCCTTTTTCGGCAGGGGTCGACAGATACGCAGTATTTT.

In this sample, this clone turned up once. J is TRBJ2-1 and V is TRBV7-2, with D maybe TRBD2 (6 bases). V was trimmed by 3 bases and J by 0 bases, leaving 12 bases between them. Looked up from germline, CDR1 is SGHTA and CDR2 is FQGNSA. The CDR3 is 16 amino acids. The CDR3 nucleotides are TGTGCCAGCAGCTTGTTCTTCGGGAGCTCCTACAATGAGCAGTTCTTC. Translated, it gives CASSLFFGSSYNEQFF.

V gene TRBV6-4 combines with J gene TRBJ2-3; 9 bases fit TRBD2. After removal of 6 bases from V and 2 bases from J, the junction contained 9 bases not matched to a gene. This CDR3 has 16 residues. Germline V gene sequence: CDR1 MRHNA, CDR2 SNTAGT. CDR3 loop: CASRRSGGSYTDTQYF. For the CDR3, the DNA is TGTGCCAGCAGGAGGAGCGGGGGGTCATACACAGATACGCAGTATTTT.

The CDR3 loop is CASSQKAQVRETRTIYF. For the CDR3, the DNA is TGCGCCAGCAGCCAGAAGGCACAGGTTCGCGAAACAAGGACCATATATTTT. The rearrangement joins TRBV4-3 to TRBJ1-3; maybe TRBD1 (5 bases). Germline lookup yields CDR1 LGHNA and CDR2 YSLEER. The CDR3 consists of 17 residues. The ends were cut back, 3 bases at V and 10 bases at J, with 25 bases in the middle.

This sequence joins TRBV28 and TRBJ1-2; a possible D gene is TRBD1 (5 bases). Germline V gene sequence: CDR1 MDHEN, CDR2 SYDVKM. CDR3 length: 13 residues. V was clipped by 4 bases and J by 2 bases, with 8 bases between them. For the CDR3, the DNA is TGTGCCAGCAGTTGGAGACAGAACTATGGCTACACCTTC. Translating it yields CASSWRQNYGYTF.

This sequence joins TRBV12-5 and TRBJ2-7, with D tentatively TRBD1 (5 bases). There are 12 residues in the CDR3. V lost 6 bases, J lost 6 bases, and 12 bases lay in between. CDR1 and CDR2 (germline): LGHNT, FRNRAP. DNA for the CDR3: TGTGCTAGTGGAAGGGGCGGCGGCGAGCAGTACTTC. It yields the protein CASGRGGGEQYF. The full variable domain, with the rest looked up from reference TRBV12-5 and TRBJ2-7, is DARVTQTPRHKVTEMGQEVTMRCQPILGHNTVFWYRQTMMQGLELLAYFRNRAPLDDSGMPKDRFSAEMPDATLATLKIQPSEPRDSAVYFCASGRGGGEQYFGPGTRLTVT.

V gene TRBV30 combines with J gene TRBJ1-3; TRBD1 aligns across 8 bases. The V segment lost 8 bases and the J segment 0 bases; nucleotides outside the gene matches: 3. Germline loops: CDR1 GTSNPN, CDR2 SVGIG (reference sequence). The CDR3 is 13 amino acids. The CDR3 DNA reads TGTGCCCAACAGGGGGACTCTGGAAACACCATATATTTT. It is translated as CAQQGDSGNTIYF.

There are a few counts of this clone. J is TRBJ1-2 and V is TRBV19, with D possibly being TRBD1 (5 bases). This CDR3 is built from 12 residues. Germline CDR1 LNHDA, CDR2 SQIVND (reference sequence). Trimming cost V 5 bases and J 4 bases, with 8 bases left between them. The CDR3 reads CASSGGAYGYTF. The CDR3, as DNA: TGTGCCAGTAGTGGGGGAGCCTATGGCTACACCTTC.

The rearrangement links TRBV7-6 to TRBJ2-7; 9 bases align to TRBD1. CDR3 length: 16 amino acids. Germline CDR1 is SGHVS and CDR2 is FNYEAQ. Trimming removed 1 base from V and 5 bases from J; junction bases left unmatched: 9. CDR3: CASSLDWGQGIDEQYF. In DNA, the CDR3 is TGTGCCAGCAGCTTAGACTGGGGACAGGGAATAGACGAGCAGTACTTC.

The gene calls are TRBV9 and TRBJ2-5, with 7 bases matching TRBD2. V gave up 0 bases and J gave up 6 bases; unmatched junction bases: 8. In germline, CDR1 is SGDLS, CDR2 YYNGEE. The CDR3 is 15 amino acids. CDR3 bases: TGTGCCAGCAGCGTAGGTACAGCGGGAATGCAGACCCAGTACTTC. It yields the protein CASSVGTAGMQTQYF.

The chain employs TRBV9 and TRBJ2-1, with a weak D call TRBD2 (7 bases). Trimming cost V 0 bases and J 6 bases, with 13 bases left between them. Germline values: CDR1 SGDLS, CDR2 YYNGEE. The CDR3 length is 15 residues. CDR3 nucleotide sequence: TGTGCCAGCAGCGTAGTGGCGGGGGCGATCAATGAGCAGTTCTTC. The encoded protein is CASSVVAGAINEQFF.

The chain links TRBV27 to TRBJ2-7; 9 nucleotides align to TRBD2. This CDR3 is built from 19 residues. With V trimmed by 2 bases and J by 0 bases, 14 bases remained unmatched. Germline CDR1 and CDR2: MNHEY and SMNVEV (reference sequence). CDR3 region: CASSLRARGASGDSYEQYF. CDR3 in DNA: TGTGCCAGCAGTTTAAGAGCTAGGGGGGCTAGCGGGGACTCCTACGAGCAGTACTTC.

J is TRBJ2-4 and V is TRBV18, with 7 bases identical to TRBD1. The germline CDR1 and CDR2 sequences are KGHSH and LQKENI. Trimming at V came to 3 bases and at J to 3 bases, leaving 2 bases not matched to a gene. The CDR3 is made up of 14 amino acids. Here the CDR3 DNA reads TGTGCCAGCTCACCGAGACAGGGCAAAAACATTCAGTACTTC. It is translated as CASSPRQGKNIQYF.

This sequence joins TRBV5-4 and TRBJ1-2; D remains unclear. Trimming stripped 4 bases from V and 0 bases from J, with 10 bases between. The CDR3 totals 14 residues. Germline values: CDR1 SGHNT, CDR2 YYREEE (reference sequence). As DNA, the CDR3 is TGTGCCAGCAGCCACTCCGACCCTAACTATGGCTACACCTTC. Its translation: CASSHSDPNYGYTF.

This rearrangement joins TRBV27 to TRBJ2-4, with D maybe TRBD2 (6 bases). Germline CDR1 reads MNHEY; CDR2 reads SMNVEV (reference sequence). The CDR3 is 15 amino acids. V was cut by 5 bases and J by 3 bases, with 14 bases left in between. CDR3 bases: TGTGCCAGCAGTCCGCCGGGACTCCACAAAAACATTCAGTACTTC. Translated, it gives CASSPPGLHKNIQYF.

The gene calls are TRBV29-1 and TRBJ2-3, with 8 bases identical to TRBD2. The trim removed 4 bases at V and 2 bases at J, leaving 5 bases unmatched. The CDR3 is 14 amino acids. Germline values: CDR1 SQVTM, CDR2 ANQGSEA. The CDR3 reads CSVGERGTTDTQYF. The CDR3 nucleotides are TGCAGCGTTGGCGAGCGGGGGACCACAGATACGCAGTATTTT.

The chain joins TRBV5-6 to TRBJ2-1; D possibly uses TRBD1 or TRBD2 (5 bases each). Between the trimmed V and J ends, which lost 0 bases and 5 bases, there was a span of 15 bases. The germline V gene has CDR1 SGHDT and CDR2 YYEEEE. CDR3 length: 16 amino acids. CDR3 protein: CASSLDVGTNHNEQFF. CDR3 in DNA: TGTGCCAGCAGCTTGGACGTCGGGACGAATCACAATGAGCAGTTCTTC. Complete variable domain (other parts from reference TRBV5-6 and TRBJ2-1): DAGVTQSPTHLIKTRGQQVTLRCSPKSGHDTVSWYQQALGQGPQFIFQYYEEEERQRGNFPDRFSGHQFPNYSSELNVNALLLGDSALYLCASSLDVGTNHNEQFFGPGTRLTVL.

The chain is built from TRBV11-2 and TRBJ1-2, with D uncertain. This CDR3 comprises 13 residues. Germline V gives CDR1 SGHAT, CDR2 FQNNGV. V lost 0 bases and J 8 bases, leaving 10 bases between the germline ends. CDR3 sequence: CASSLEGFGGYTF. CDR3 nucleotide sequence: TGTGCCAGCAGCTTAGAGGGTTTTGGAGGCTACACCTTC.

The genes are TRBV6-5 and TRBJ1-6, with D perhaps matching TRBD1 (6 bases). The CDR3 is 14 amino acids. V lost 3 bases and J 7 bases, leaving 10 bases between the germline ends. The germline CDR1 and CDR2 sequences are MNHEY and SVGAGI. The CDR3 region is CASSYQDSNSPLHF. The CDR3 nucleotides are TGTGCCAGCAGTTATCAGGACAGCAATTCACCCCTCCACTTT.

This clone has more than one count but fewer than ten. The rearrangement joins TRBV4-3 to TRBJ2-6, with unresolved D. V dropped 1 base and J dropped 2 bases, with 0 bases sitting between them. This CDR3 spans 13 amino acids. Germline CDR1 reads LGHNA; CDR2 reads YSLEER. Written as DNA, the CDR3 is TGCGCCAGCAGCCAAGCTGGGGCCAACGTCCTGACTTTC. As protein: CASSQAGANVLTF.

The genes are TRBV4-1 and TRBJ2-1; D assignment may be TRBD1 or TRBD2 (5 bases each). Germline-derived CDR1 and CDR2 are MGHRA and YSYEKL. This CDR3 is built from 16 residues. With 4 bases removed from V and 1 base from J, the gap between germline ends came to 14 bases. The CDR3, as DNA: TGCGCCAGCAGCCGCGAACCGGGACGGTCCTACAATGAGCAGTTCTTC. It translates to CASSREPGRSYNEQFF.